This T cell receptor beta chain was sequenced in a study of blood T cell repertoires in COVID-19 (TCRdb year 2020). Context from the whole study: Collaborator samples came from the United States, Italy and Spain and covered acute and convalescent phases of COVID-19. The prospective study material was composed of cDNA or gDNA derived from T cells, B-cell-depleted T cells, or PBMCs. The dataset comprised deeply sampled blood TCRbeta repertoires from subjects exposed to, actively infected with, or recovered from COVID-19. The repertoires were released in a freely available public database intended as a resource for research on the immune response to SARS-CoV-2. Samples came from the ongoing ImmuneRACE study (first 160 participants) plus 1,254 subjects from 6 global collaborators. The sample metadata nearly always contained a de-identified subject ID, COVID-19 status, age in years and sex. Where available, HLA class I and class II types were obtained from metadata supplied by the sample provider rather than from assay-based typing.

Collaborating institutions collected whole blood in K2EDTA tubes following their own protocols. For TCRbeta analysis, collaborators shipped samples as frozen whole blood, isolated PBMCs, or DNA extracted from either of those sample types. Overall results and qualifications from the work: How much clinical and demographic metadata was included differed by source and by participant, and the metadata was provided uncurated.

The V end gives up 4 bases and the J end 0 bases, leaving 7 bases in the junction not matched to a gene. CDR1 LGHDT and CDR2 YNNKEL were looked up in the germline V gene (reference sequence). The CDR3 runs 17 amino acids, cysteine and phenylalanine included. The entry retains the CDR3 DNA only, 51 bases that are in frame from base 1. TCRbeta CDR3 regions were amplified from genomic DNA using the immunoSEQ Assay, a bias-controlled multiplex PCR. On the study's bioinformatics: Nucleated cell counts per sample were estimated from amplification of reference gene primers within the assay. To quantify the absolute abundance of each unique TCRbeta CDR3 rearrangement, sequence reads were collapsed and filtered. For each sample, productive Simpson clonality was calculated as the square root of Simpson's diversity index over productive rearrangements. TCRdb provides this immuneACCESS table in a form limited to in-frame rearrangements. Some clones are lacking; in checked studies, under half of them reflect an unresolved V gene, and why the rest are absent is not known. The DNA was the basis for D and trimming; V, J and clone size are from that table. A total of approximately 93,000 clones appear in this sample, about 90% of them only once. More than 0.95% of the sample lies in the top ten.

Worth noting for this clone: Its antigen specificity is not known. Within one base of it there is no much larger clone, and no base qualities were kept.

The sequence joins TRBV3-1 (or the pseudogene TRBV3-2) to TRBJ2-2; 8 junctional bases match TRBD2. The sample comprised peripheral blood. The TCR was taken from a human donor in a cohort sampled during active COVID-19. The CDR3 corresponds to CASSPLSGTPNTGELFF. Here is the DNA: TGTGCCAGCAGCCCCCTTAGCGGGACCCCGAACACCGGGGAGCTGTTTTTT.